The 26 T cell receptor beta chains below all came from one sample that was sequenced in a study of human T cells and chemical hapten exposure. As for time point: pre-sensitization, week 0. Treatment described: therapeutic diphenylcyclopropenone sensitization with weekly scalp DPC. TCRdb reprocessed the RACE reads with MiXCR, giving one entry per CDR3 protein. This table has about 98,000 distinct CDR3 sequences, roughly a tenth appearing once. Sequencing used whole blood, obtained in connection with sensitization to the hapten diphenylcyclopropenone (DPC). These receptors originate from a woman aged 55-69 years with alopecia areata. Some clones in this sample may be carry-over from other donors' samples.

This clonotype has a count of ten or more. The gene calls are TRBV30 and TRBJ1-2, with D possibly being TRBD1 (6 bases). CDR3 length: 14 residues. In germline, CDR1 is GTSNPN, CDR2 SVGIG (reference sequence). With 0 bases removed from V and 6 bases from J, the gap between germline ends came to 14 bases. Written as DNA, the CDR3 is TGTGCCTGGAGTGTACGCGACAGGCTCCATGGCTACACCTTC. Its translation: CAWSVRDRLHGYTF.

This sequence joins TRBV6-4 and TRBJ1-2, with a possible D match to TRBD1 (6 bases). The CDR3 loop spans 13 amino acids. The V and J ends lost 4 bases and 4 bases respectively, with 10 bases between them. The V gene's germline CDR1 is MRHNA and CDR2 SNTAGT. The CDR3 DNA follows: TGTGCCAGCAGTGGGGACAATTTCTATGGCTACACCTTC. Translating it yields CASSGDNFYGYTF.

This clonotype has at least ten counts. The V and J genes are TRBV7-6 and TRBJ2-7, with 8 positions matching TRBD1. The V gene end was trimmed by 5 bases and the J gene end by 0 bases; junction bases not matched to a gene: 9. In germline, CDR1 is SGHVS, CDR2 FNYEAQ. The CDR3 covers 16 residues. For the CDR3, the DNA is TGTGCCAGCAGCCTAAACGGACAGGGTTACTCCTACGAGCAGTACTTC. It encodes CASSLNGQGYSYEQYF.

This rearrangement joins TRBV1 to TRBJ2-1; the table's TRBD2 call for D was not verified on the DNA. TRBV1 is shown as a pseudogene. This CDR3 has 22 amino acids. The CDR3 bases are TGCACCAGCAGCCAAGAATGTAGAGCGGCTAGCGGGGGGTTAAGCTCCTACAATGAGCAGTTCTTC. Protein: CTSSQECRAASGGLSSYNEQFF.

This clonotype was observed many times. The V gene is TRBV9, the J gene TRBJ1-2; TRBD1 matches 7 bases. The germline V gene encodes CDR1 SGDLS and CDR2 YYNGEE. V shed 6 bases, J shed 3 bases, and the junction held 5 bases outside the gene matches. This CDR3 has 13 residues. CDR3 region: CASIGGGDYGYTF. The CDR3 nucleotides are TGTGCCAGCATTGGAGGGGGCGACTATGGCTACACCTTC.

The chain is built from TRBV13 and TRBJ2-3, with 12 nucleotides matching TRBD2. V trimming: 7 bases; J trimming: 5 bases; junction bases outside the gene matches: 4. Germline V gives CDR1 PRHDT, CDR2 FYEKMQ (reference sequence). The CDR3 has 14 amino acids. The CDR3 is CASILAGGIDTQYF. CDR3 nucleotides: TGTGCCAGCATACTAGCGGGGGGAATAGATACGCAGTATTTT.

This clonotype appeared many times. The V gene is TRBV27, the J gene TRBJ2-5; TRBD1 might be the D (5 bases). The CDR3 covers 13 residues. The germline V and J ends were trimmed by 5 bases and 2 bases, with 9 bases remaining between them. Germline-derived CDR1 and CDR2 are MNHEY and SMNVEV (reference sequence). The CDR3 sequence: CASSQTEQETQYF. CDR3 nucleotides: TGTGCCAGCAGTCAGACAGAACAAGAGACCCAGTACTTC.

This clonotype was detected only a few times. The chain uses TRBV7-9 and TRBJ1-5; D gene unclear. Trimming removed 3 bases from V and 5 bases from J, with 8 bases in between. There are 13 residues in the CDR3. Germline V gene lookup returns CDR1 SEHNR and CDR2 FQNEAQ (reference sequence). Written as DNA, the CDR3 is TGTGCCAGCAGCTTGGTAAAGGATCAGCCCCAGCATTTT. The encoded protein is CASSLVKDQPQHF.

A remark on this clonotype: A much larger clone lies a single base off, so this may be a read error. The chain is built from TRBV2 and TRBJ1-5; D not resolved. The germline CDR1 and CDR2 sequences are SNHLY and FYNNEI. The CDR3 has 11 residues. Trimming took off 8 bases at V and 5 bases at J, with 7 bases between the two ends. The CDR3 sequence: CASGYDQPQHF. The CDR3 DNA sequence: TGTGCCAGCGGCTATGATCAGCCCCAGCATTTT.

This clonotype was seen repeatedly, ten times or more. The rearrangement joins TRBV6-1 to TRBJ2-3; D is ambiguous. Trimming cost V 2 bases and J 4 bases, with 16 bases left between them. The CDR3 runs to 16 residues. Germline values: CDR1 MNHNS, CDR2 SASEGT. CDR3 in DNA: TGTGCCAGCAGTGAAAGGGTTTCTGGGGATGCAGATACGCAGTATTTT. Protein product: CASSERVSGDADTQYF.

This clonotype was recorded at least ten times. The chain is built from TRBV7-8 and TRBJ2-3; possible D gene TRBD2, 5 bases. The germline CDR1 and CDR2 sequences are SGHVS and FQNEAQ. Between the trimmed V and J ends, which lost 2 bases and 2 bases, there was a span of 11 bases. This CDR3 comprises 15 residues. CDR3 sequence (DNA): TGTGCCAGCAGCTTATGGGAGTATAACACAGATACGCAGTATTTT. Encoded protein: CASSLWEYNTDTQYF.

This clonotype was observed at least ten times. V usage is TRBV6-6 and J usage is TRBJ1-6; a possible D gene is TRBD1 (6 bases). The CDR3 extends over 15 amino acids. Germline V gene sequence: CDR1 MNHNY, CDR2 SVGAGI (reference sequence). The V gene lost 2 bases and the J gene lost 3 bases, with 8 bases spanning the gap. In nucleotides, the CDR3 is TGTGCCAGCAGTTACCCGGACAGCTATAATTCACCCCTCCACTTT. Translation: CASSYPDSYNSPLHF.

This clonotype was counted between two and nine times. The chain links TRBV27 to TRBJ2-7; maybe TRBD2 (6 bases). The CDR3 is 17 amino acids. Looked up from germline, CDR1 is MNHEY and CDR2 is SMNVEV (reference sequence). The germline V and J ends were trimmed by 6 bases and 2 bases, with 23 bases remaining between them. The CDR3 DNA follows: TGTGCCAGCAGACTAAGAGGAAGTACGGGACTTGCCTACGAGCAGTACTTC. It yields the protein CASRLRGSTGLAYEQYF.

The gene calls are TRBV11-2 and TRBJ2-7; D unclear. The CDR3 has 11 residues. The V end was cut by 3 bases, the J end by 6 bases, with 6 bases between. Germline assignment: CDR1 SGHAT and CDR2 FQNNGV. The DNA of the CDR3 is TGTGCCAGCAGCTTCCAGTCCGAGCAGTACTTC. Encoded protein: CASSFQSEQYF.

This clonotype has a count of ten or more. CDR3 bases: TGCAGTGCTAGTGTGCTGGGGGGAGCTCGGACAGATACGCAGTATTTT. Its protein product is CSASVLGGARTDTQYF. The chain uses TRBV20-1 and TRBJ2-3, with TRBD2 as a possible D gene (6 bases). The ends were cut back, 3 bases at V and 3 bases at J, with 19 bases in the middle. The CDR3 covers 16 residues. Per the germline V gene, CDR1 is DFQATT and CDR2 is SNEGSKA (reference sequence).

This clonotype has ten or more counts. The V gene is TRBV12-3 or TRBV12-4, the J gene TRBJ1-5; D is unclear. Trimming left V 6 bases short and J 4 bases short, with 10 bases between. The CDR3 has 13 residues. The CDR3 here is CASSQALNQPQHF. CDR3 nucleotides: TGTGCCAGCAGCCAGGCTCTAAATCAGCCCCAGCATTTT.

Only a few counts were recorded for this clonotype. The CDR3 DNA sequence: TGTGCCAGCAGCCCCAGTGGGGTCCTCTCTGGAAACACCATATATTTT. Its translation is CASSPSGVLSGNTIYF. V is TRBV3-1 and J is TRBJ1-3; D is ambiguous. CDR3 length: 16 amino acids. V was clipped by 4 bases and J by 0 bases, with 13 bases between them. Germline CDR1 is LGHDT and CDR2 is YNNKEL (reference sequence).

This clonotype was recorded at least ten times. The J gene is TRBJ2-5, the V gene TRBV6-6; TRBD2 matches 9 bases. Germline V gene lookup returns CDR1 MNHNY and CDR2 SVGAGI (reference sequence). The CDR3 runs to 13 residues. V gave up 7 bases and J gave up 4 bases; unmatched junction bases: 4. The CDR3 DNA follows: TGTGCCAGCATCGCGGGGGGGCGAGAGACCCAGTACTTC. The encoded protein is CASIAGGRETQYF.

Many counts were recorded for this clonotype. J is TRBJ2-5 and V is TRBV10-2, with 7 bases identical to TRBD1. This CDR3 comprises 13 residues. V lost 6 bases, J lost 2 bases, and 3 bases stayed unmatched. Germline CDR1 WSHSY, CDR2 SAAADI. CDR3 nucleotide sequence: TGCGCCAGCAGGAGGGGACAGCAAGAGACCCAGTACTTC. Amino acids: CASRRGQQETQYF.

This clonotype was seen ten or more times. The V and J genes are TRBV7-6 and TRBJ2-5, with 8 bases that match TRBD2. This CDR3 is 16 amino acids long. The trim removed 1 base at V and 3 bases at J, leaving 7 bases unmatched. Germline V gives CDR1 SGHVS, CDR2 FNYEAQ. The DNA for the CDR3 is TGTGCCAGCAGCTTAGGACTAGCGAACGCGAAAGAGACCCAGTACTTC. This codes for CASSLGLANAKETQYF.

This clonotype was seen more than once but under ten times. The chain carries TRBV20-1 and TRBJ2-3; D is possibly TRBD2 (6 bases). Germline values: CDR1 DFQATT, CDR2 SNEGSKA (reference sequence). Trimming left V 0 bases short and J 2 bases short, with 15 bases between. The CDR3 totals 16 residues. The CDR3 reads CSARDPGRDSTDTQYF. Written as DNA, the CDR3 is TGCAGTGCTAGAGATCCCGGCAGGGACTCCACAGATACGCAGTATTTT.

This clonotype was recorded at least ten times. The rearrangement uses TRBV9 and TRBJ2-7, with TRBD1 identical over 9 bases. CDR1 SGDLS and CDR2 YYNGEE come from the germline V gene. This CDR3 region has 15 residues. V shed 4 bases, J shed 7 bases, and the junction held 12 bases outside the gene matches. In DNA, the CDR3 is TGTGCCAGCAGCCCACCGGGACAGGGACCTGGTGAGCAGTACTTC. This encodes CASSPPGQGPGEQYF.

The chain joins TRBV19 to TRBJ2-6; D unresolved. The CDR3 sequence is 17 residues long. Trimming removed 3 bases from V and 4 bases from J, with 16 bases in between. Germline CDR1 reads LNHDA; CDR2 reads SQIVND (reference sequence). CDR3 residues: CASSIASIGFGANVLTF. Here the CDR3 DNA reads TGTGCCAGTAGTATCGCCTCCATTGGGTTCGGGGCCAACGTCCTGACTTTC.

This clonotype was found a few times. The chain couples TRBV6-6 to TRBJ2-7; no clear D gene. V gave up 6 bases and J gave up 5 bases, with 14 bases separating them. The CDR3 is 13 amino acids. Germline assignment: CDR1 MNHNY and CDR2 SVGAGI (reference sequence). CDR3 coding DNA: TGTGCCAGCAGCCTGGGTCAGTGGGACGAGCAGTACTTC. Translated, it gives CASSLGQWDEQYF.

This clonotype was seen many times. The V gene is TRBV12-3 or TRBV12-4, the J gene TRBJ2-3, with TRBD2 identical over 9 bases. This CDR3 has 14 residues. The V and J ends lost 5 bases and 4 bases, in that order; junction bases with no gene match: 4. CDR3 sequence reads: CASSIRLAADTQYF. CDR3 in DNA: TGTGCCAGCAGTATACGACTAGCGGCAGATACGCAGTATTTT.

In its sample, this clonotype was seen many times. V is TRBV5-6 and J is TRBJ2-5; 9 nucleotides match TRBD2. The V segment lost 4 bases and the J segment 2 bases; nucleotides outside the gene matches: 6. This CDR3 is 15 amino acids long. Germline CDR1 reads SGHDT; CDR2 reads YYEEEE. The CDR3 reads CASSRGLAAQETQYF. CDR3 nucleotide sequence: TGTGCCAGCAGCAGGGGACTAGCTGCTCAAGAGACCCAGTACTTC.